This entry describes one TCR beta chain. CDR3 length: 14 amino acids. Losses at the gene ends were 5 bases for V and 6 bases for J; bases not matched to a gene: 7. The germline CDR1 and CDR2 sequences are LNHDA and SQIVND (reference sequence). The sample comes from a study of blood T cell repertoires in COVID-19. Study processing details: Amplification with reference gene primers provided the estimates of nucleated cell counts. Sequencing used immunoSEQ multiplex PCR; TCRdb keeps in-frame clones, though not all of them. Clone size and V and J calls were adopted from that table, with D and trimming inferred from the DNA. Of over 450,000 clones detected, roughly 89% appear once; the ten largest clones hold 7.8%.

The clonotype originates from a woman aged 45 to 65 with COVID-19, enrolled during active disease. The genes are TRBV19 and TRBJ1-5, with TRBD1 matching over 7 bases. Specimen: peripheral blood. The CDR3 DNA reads TGTGCCAGTAGTGCCCAACAGGGGATTCAGCCCCAGCATTTT. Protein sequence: CASSAQQGIQPQHF.